These 29 T cell receptor beta chains originate from one sample sequenced in a study of early T cells in non-severe SARS-CoV-2 infection. TCRdb analysed the 5' RACE reads with MiXCR anew, one entry per CDR3 protein. In the table there are around 30,000 distinct CDR3 sequences, about 5.8% of which are singletons. The sequenced sample consisted of whole blood. The receptors were sampled from an adult who was a healthcare worker with PCR-confirmed SARS-CoV-2 infection or an uninfected control (not recorded which).

This clonotype was observed a few times. The J gene is TRBJ2-7, the V gene TRBV29-1; D not certain. The CDR3 length is 12 residues. The V gene lost 4 bases and the J gene lost 2 bases, with 9 bases spanning the gap. Germline V gene lookup returns CDR1 SQVTM and CDR2 ANQGSEA. CDR3 residues: CSVATVPYEQYF. The DNA of the CDR3 is TGCAGCGTTGCAACAGTACCCTACGAGCAGTACTTC.

This clonotype was seen ten or more times. The chain is built from TRBV18 and TRBJ1-1, with D possibly matching TRBD1 (6 bases). CDR1 KGHSH and CDR2 LQKENI come from the germline V gene. V was shortened by 4 bases and J by 3 bases, with 15 bases between the two germline ends. CDR3 length equals 15 residues. The CDR3 region is CASSLHQGQYTEAFF. Written as DNA, the CDR3 is TGTGCCAGCTCACTTCATCAGGGGCAGTACACTGAAGCTTTCTTT. Complete variable domain (other parts from reference TRBV18 and TRBJ1-1): NAGVMQNPRHLVRRRGQEARLRCSPMKGHSHVYWYRQLPEEGLKFMVYLQKENIIDESGMPKERFSAEFPKEGPSILRIQQVVRGDSAAYFCASSLHQGQYTEAFFGQGTRLTVV.

This clonotype was recorded many times. The chain has TRBV4-1 and TRBJ1-3; 7 positions agree with TRBD1. The CDR3 is 21 residues long. V gave up 4 bases and J gave up 1 base; unmatched junction bases: 22. Germline V gene lookup returns CDR1 MGHRA and CDR2 YSYEKL. The chain's CDR3 is CASSPQGIGNLVTPSGNTIYF. The DNA for the CDR3 is TGCGCCAGCAGCCCACAGGGGATTGGCAATCTGGTAACACCTTCTGGAAACACCATATATTTT.

The chain uses TRBV14 and TRBJ2-5; 10 bases align to TRBD2. The CDR3 is 15 residues long. CDR1 and CDR2 (germline): SGHDN, FVKESK. V lost 6 bases and J lost 1; bases outside the gene matches: 5. The CDR3, as DNA: TGTGCCAGCAGACCCAGCGGGGGGGCCCAAGAGACCCAGTACTTC. Residues: CASRPSGGAQETQYF.

This clonotype was observed a handful of times. CDR3 loop: CSAPDGKSSTGELFF. Written as DNA, the CDR3 is TGCAGTGCTCCGGACGGAAAATCGTCCACCGGGGAGCTGTTTTTT. V and J are TRBV20-1 and TRBJ2-2; D unclear. CDR1 is DFQATT and CDR2 is SNEGSKA in the germline V gene (reference sequence). The CDR3 spans 15 residues. The ends were cut back, 5 bases at V and 4 bases at J, with 17 bases in the middle.

The sample holds a few counts of this clonotype. V gene TRBV11-2 combines with J gene TRBJ2-3; no clear D. CDR1 is SGHAT and CDR2 is FQNNGV in the germline V gene. V lost 5 bases to trimming and J lost 6 bases, with 21 bases between them. The CDR3 totals 16 residues. The CDR3 DNA sequence: TGTGCCAGCAGCCGAAGTTCGGCGGCCCTGGGGGATACGCAGTATTTT. As protein: CASSRSSAALGDTQYF.

This clonotype was picked up many times. V usage is TRBV2 and J usage is TRBJ2-1; tentatively, D is TRBD1 or TRBD2 (5 bases each). Germline V gives CDR1 SNHLY, CDR2 FYNNEI. V shed 3 bases and J shed 2 bases, with 14 bases lying between them. CDR3 length: 16 residues. CDR3 amino acids: CASSDGDPPTYNEQFF. The CDR3 nucleotides read TGTGCCAGCAGTGATGGGGACCCACCTACCTACAATGAGCAGTTCTTC.

Worth noting for this clonotype: A much larger clone sits a single nucleotide away, making a read error possible. CDR3 coding DNA: TGTGTCAGCAGTCGGTCCTACGAGCAGTACTTC. Amino acid sequence: CVSSRSYEQYF. The gene calls are TRBV12-3 or TRBV12-4 and TRBJ2-7, with no clear D. The CDR3 spans 11 residues.

This clonotype was seen many times. V and J are TRBV7-9 and TRBJ2-1; D is perhaps TRBD2 (5 bases). Germline loops: CDR1 SEHNR, CDR2 FQNEAQ (reference sequence). There are 15 residues in the CDR3. Trimming stripped 5 bases from V and 0 bases from J, with 11 bases between. The CDR3 here is CASSLSGYSYNEQFF. The CDR3 DNA reads as TGTGCCAGCAGCCTGAGCGGCTACTCCTACAATGAGCAGTTCTTC.

This clonotype was counted many times. The rearrangement joins TRBV2 to TRBJ1-4; tentatively, D is TRBD1 (5 bases). In germline, CDR1 is SNHLY, CDR2 FYNNEI. The length of the CDR3 is 14 residues. V was clipped by 6 bases and J by 2 bases, with 10 bases between them. The CDR3 loop reads CASSAGRTNEKLFF. The CDR3 DNA sequence: TGTGCCAGCAGCGCAGGGCGGACTAATGAAAAACTGTTTTTT.

This clonotype has ten or more counts. The chain is built from TRBV12-3 or TRBV12-4 and TRBJ1-2; unclear D gene. The CDR3 extends over 17 amino acids. The V gene lost 0 bases and the J gene lost 4 bases, with 18 bases spanning the gap. CDR3 nucleotides: TGTGCCAGCAGTTTAGCGCTTGGGCTCAGGACGTCCTATGGCTACACCTTC. Translated: CASSLALGLRTSYGYTF.

This clonotype was seen repeatedly, ten times or more. V usage is TRBV11-2 and J usage is TRBJ2-5; 7 positions agree with TRBD2. This CDR3 has 17 residues. V gave up 1 base and J gave up 7 bases; unmatched junction bases: 15. In germline, CDR1 is SGHAT, CDR2 FQNNGV. The CDR3 DNA reads TGTGCCAGCAGCTTAGGGTCAACTAGCGCGCCCGTAGGGACCCAGTACTTC. It codes for CASSLGSTSAPVGTQYF.

The chain is built from TRBV28 and TRBJ1-5; D perhaps matches TRBD1 (5 bases). V lost 4 bases to trimming and J lost 4 bases, with 14 bases between them. The CDR3 consists of 15 residues. Per germline, CDR1 MDHEN and CDR2 SYDVKM. CDR3 loop: CASSSMRGKNQPQHF. CDR3 bases: TGTGCCAGCAGTTCAATGCGGGGGAAAAATCAGCCCCAGCATTTT.

The V call is TRBV24-1, the J call TRBJ2-7; 8 bases are a match to TRBD2. This CDR3 comprises 18 residues. J gave up 1 base and V 4 bases, and 14 bases lay outside the gene matches. The germline CDR1 and CDR2 sequences are KGHDR and SFDVKD. The CDR3 bases are TGTGCCACCAGTGACCAAACCTTTAGCGGGAAGAGGTCCTACGAGCAGTACTTC. Translation: CATSDQTFSGKRSYEQYF.

This clonotype appeared a few times. V gene TRBV2 combines with J gene TRBJ2-1, with 10 bases aligning to TRBD2. Germline CDR1 is SNHLY and CDR2 is FYNNEI. The V and J ends lost 5 bases and 10 bases, in that order; junction bases with no gene match: 2. The CDR3 is made up of 12 amino acids. The CDR3 DNA follows: TGTGCCAGCAGTCAGACTAGCGGGGAGCAGTTCTTC. Its translation is CASSQTSGEQFF.

This clonotype was detected ten times or more. The chain links TRBV18 to TRBJ2-7; 10 nucleotides agree with TRBD1. J lost 2 bases, V lost 3 bases, and 1 base had no gene match. The CDR3 consists of 14 residues. Per the germline V gene, CDR1 is KGHSH and CDR2 is LQKENI. CDR3 in DNA: TGTGCCAGCTCACCTGGGACAGGGGCCTACGAGCAGTACTTC. Its protein product is CASSPGTGAYEQYF.

This clonotype was observed many times. This sequence joins TRBV5-5 and TRBJ1-1, with TRBD1 matching 9 bases. Germline V CDR1 and CDR2: SGHKS, YYEKEE (reference sequence). V was clipped by 3 bases and J by 2 bases; unmatched bases: 2. The CDR3 has 14 residues. Here the CDR3 DNA reads TGTGCCAGCAGCTGGGACAGGGCTAACACTGAAGCTTTCTTT. It encodes CASSWDRANTEAFF.

In its sample, this clonotype was seen many times. The chain links TRBV27 to TRBJ1-6; TRBD1 aligns across 9 bases. The CDR3 spans 14 residues. The V gene end was trimmed by 5 bases and the J gene end by 14 bases; junction bases not matched to a gene: 10. Germline V gene data show CDR1 as MNHEY and CDR2 as SMNVEV (reference sequence). The DNA of the CDR3 is TGTGCCAGCAGTGTGGGGGCCGGACAGGGGTCCCTCCACTTT. Its protein product is CASSVGAGQGSLHF.

This clonotype was counted at least ten times. The chain's CDR3 is CASSPQEVHGYTF. The CDR3 coding sequence is TGTGCCAGCAGCCCCCAGGAGGTACATGGCTACACCTTC. The chain employs TRBV12-3 or TRBV12-4 and TRBJ1-2; no clear D. V was pared by 6 bases and J by 6 bases, with 14 bases between. The CDR3 runs 13 residues.

This clonotype was counted at least ten times. The V and J genes are TRBV12-3 or TRBV12-4 and TRBJ2-1, with 11 bases aligning to TRBD2. The CDR3 length is 17 residues. V was clipped by 8 bases and J by 1 base; unmatched bases: 10. CDR3 nucleotides: TGTGCCAGCTCACTAGCGGGAGTTAAGGGGTCCTACAATGAGCAGTTCTTC. Residues: CASSLAGVKGSYNEQFF.

The sample holds many counts of this clonotype. The V call is TRBV6-2 or TRBV6-3, the J call TRBJ1-5; D may be TRBD1 (5 bases). Germline CDR1 reads MNHEY; CDR2 reads SVGEGT. The V and J ends lost 0 bases and 3 bases respectively, with 15 bases between them. The CDR3 sequence is 17 residues long. CDR3 residues: CASSYSMGRNDNQPQHF. The DNA of the CDR3 is TGTGCCAGCAGTTACTCGATGGGGCGCAATGACAATCAGCCCCAGCATTTT.

With regard to this clonotype: Its ends do not fully match the called genes, so a read error is possible. V is TRBV5-1 and J is TRBJ2-5, with a possible D match to TRBD2 (6 bases). Looked up from germline, CDR1 is SGHRS and CDR2 is YFSETQ. The CDR3 length is 15 residues. The CDR3 nucleotides read TGCGCCAGCAGCTTGTCTACGGGACTGCAAGAGATCCAGTACTTC. This encodes CASSLSTGLQEIQYF.

At least ten counts were recorded for this clonotype. This chain connects TRBV5-1 to TRBJ1-5; TRBD1 might be the D (6 bases). CDR3 length: 15 residues. Germline CDR1 reads SGHRS; CDR2 reads YFSETQ. Deletions cut 0 bases from V and 7 bases from J, with 14 bases between. The CDR3 DNA sequence: TGCGCCAGCAGCTTGGAGGACAGCTTGCGGCAGCCCCAGCATTTT. Protein: CASSLEDSLRQPQHF.

This clonotype has at least ten counts. The J gene is TRBJ1-6, the V gene TRBV6-2 or TRBV6-3; D remains unclear. Per germline, CDR1 MNHEY and CDR2 SVGEGT. The CDR3 has 14 amino acids. Trimming took 2 bases from V and 10 from J, leaving 12 bases between them. DNA of the CDR3: TGTGCCAGCAGTTACGGTCGTACCGGATCACCCCTCCACTTT. Its protein product is CASSYGRTGSPLHF.

This clonotype was recorded many times. The rearrangement joins TRBV10-3 to TRBJ2-1; D unresolved. Germline V gene sequence: CDR1 ENHRY, CDR2 SYGVKD. The V gene lost 0 bases and the J gene lost 6 bases, with 9 bases spanning the gap. CDR3 length: 14 residues. CDR3 amino acids: CAISESAVVNEQFF. The CDR3 DNA follows: TGTGCCATCAGTGAGTCCGCCGTCGTCAATGAGCAGTTCTTC.

The sample holds many counts of this clonotype. The chain combines TRBV11-2 with TRBJ2-5; 8 bases match TRBD2. The CDR3 consists of 16 residues. Trimming took 3 bases from V and 0 from J; bases not matched to a gene: 6. Germline CDR1 reads SGHAT; CDR2 reads FQNNGV. CDR3 sequence: CASSLRVAGHQETQYF. The CDR3 coding sequence is TGTGCCAGCAGCTTGAGGGTAGCGGGACACCAAGAGACCCAGTACTTC.

This clonotype has just a few counts. V gene TRBV27 combines with J gene TRBJ2-7; tentatively, D is TRBD2 (5 bases). The ends were cut back, 2 bases at V and 13 bases at J, with 21 bases in the middle. Germline values: CDR1 MNHEY, CDR2 SMNVEV (reference sequence). CDR3 length equals 14 residues. CDR3 protein: CASSLGSFGGPKYF. In nucleotides, the CDR3 is TGTGCCAGCAGTTTAGGTTCGTTCGGAGGACCAAAATACTTC.

Ten or more counts support this clonotype. This chain uses TRBV11-2 with TRBJ2-1; 12 bases are a match to TRBD2. The CDR3 has 16 residues. Losses at the gene ends were 0 bases for V and 5 bases for J; bases not matched to a gene: 2. The V gene's germline CDR1 is SGHAT and CDR2 FQNNGV. The CDR3 DNA sequence: TGTGCCAGCAGCTTAGAACTAGCGGGAGGCCACAATGAGCAGTTCTTC. It specifies CASSLELAGGHNEQFF.

With regard to this clonotype: This may be a read error, as it is one base from a much larger clone. The chain employs TRBV20-1 and TRBJ2-7, with TRBD1 matching over 9 bases. From germline, CDR1 is DFQATT and CDR2 SNEGSKA (reference sequence). The CDR3 has 11 amino acids. This chain's CDR3 is CSTTPQGAEVF. The CDR3 DNA follows: TGCAGTACCACCCCACAGGGGGCAGAGGTCTTC.